The 25 T cell receptor beta chains reported below all come from one sample, sequenced in a study of prognosis after radiotherapy for stage I lung cancer. Genomic DNA served as the source from which two-round multiplex PCR generated TCR beta CDR3 amplicons. Primers specific to each TRBV and TRBJ gene drove first-round PCR. TCRdb called the multiplex PCR reads again in MiXCR, with one record for every CDR3 protein. The sample includes approximately 35,000 distinct CDR3 sequences, approximately 36% of them seen just once. This sample comprised PBMCs, obtained before or after stereotactic body radiation therapy (not recorded which). The receptors here all came from a donor aged 50 or older with non-small cell lung cancer.

Points on this clonotype: Since a much larger clone is just one base distant, this may be a read error. V gene TRBV20-1 combines with J gene TRBJ2-7, with 10 bases fitting TRBD2. Germline V CDR1 and CDR2: DFQATT, SNEGSKA (reference sequence). The CDR3 has 13 residues. The J segment lost 7 bases and the V segment lost 3 bases, leaving 6 bases of the junction unmatched. DNA of the CDR3: TGCAGTGCTAGTGAGCGGGAGGGCTGTGAGCAGTACTTC. Protein product: CSASEREGCEQYF.

This clonotype was picked up many times. The chain is built from TRBV2 and TRBJ1-3; D ambiguous. Deletions cut 7 bases from V and 2 bases from J, with 9 bases between. This CDR3 comprises 13 residues. Germline V gene data show CDR1 as SNHLY and CDR2 as FYNNEI. As DNA, the CDR3 is TGTGCCAGCATGAGGGAAACTGGAAACACCATATATTTT. Protein product: CASMRETGNTIYF.

This clonotype showed up many times. The chain couples TRBV3-1 to TRBJ1-2; D is ambiguous. The germline gives CDR1 LGHDT, CDR2 YNNKEL (reference sequence). The V end lost 2 bases, the J end lost 2 bases, and 0 bases lay between the germline ends. This CDR3 contains 11 residues. As DNA, the CDR3 is TGTGCCAGCAGCCAAAACTATGGCTACACCTTC. Protein product: CASSQNYGYTF.

For this clonotype: This likely reflects a read error, since a far larger clone is one base away. The chain uses TRBV6-6 and TRBJ1-1, with 7 bases matching TRBD1. The CDR3 has 14 residues. The germline CDR1 and CDR2 sequences are MNHNY and SVGAGI (reference sequence). The CDR3 coding sequence is TGTGCCAGCAGTTCCCAGGGGGGGTGGCCTGAAGATTTCTTT. Its translation is CASSSQGGWPEDFF.

Many counts were recorded for this clonotype. The CDR3 nucleotides are TGTGCCAGCAGCTTGGACAGCAGGTACAATGAGCAGTTCTTC. As protein: CASSLDSRYNEQFF. The chain combines TRBV5-5 with TRBJ2-1, with D unclear. Germline values: CDR1 SGHKS, CDR2 YYEKEE (reference sequence). V was trimmed by 0 bases and J by 4 bases, leaving 8 bases between them. The CDR3 has 14 residues.

This clonotype was recorded at least ten times. The chain combines TRBV7-9 with TRBJ2-3; tentatively, D is TRBD1 (5 bases). CDR1 is SEHNR, CDR2 FQNEAQ, per germline (reference sequence). The CDR3 is 14 residues long. With 5 bases removed from V and 2 bases from J, the gap between germline ends came to 11 bases. The CDR3 spells CASSQLDTTDTQYF. The CDR3 bases are TGTGCCAGCAGCCAGCTGGACACCACAGATACGCAGTATTTT.

The chain carries TRBV6-2 or TRBV6-3 and TRBJ2-5, with D hard to call. The V gene lost 8 bases and the J gene lost 5 bases, with 18 bases spanning the gap. Germline loops: CDR1 MNHEY, CDR2 SVGEGT. The CDR3 extends over 14 amino acids. As DNA, the CDR3 is TGTGCCAGCCAAGATACGGCCTGGGGTGAGACCCAGTACTTC. Protein product: CASQDTAWGETQYF.

This clonotype was picked up a small number of times. The J gene is TRBJ2-4, the V gene TRBV29-1; TRBD1 is a possible D gene (7 bases). The CDR3 loop spans 16 amino acids. The V end lost 2 bases, the J end lost 2 bases, and 16 bases lay between the germline ends. Germline V gene data show CDR1 as SQVTM and CDR2 as ANQGSEA. CDR3 in amino acids: CSVERGRGESKNIQYF. The CDR3 DNA is TGCAGCGTTGAAAGGGGGCGGGGAGAGTCCAAAAACATTCAGTACTTC.

This clonotype was counted ten times or more. CDR3 residues: CSASRLSGANVLTF. DNA for the CDR3: TGCAGTGCTAGTCGTTTATCCGGGGCCAACGTCCTGACTTTC. The chain couples TRBV20-1 to TRBJ2-6; D is ambiguous. CDR1 is DFQATT and CDR2 is SNEGSKA in the germline V gene (reference sequence). This CDR3 is built from 14 residues. V lost 3 bases to trimming and J lost 4 bases, with 10 bases between them.

Remarks on this clonotype: A read error may explain this, as a much larger clone is one base away. The rearrangement uses TRBV13 and TRBJ2-7; D tentatively reads TRBD1 or TRBD2 (5 bases each). This CDR3 spans 14 amino acids. V was cut by 5 bases and J by 7 bases, with 18 bases left in between. Germline V gives CDR1 PRHDT, CDR2 FYEKMQ (reference sequence). As DNA, the CDR3 is TGTGCCAGCAGCAACCTGGGGCGAGGGGAGGAGCAGTACTTC. It yields the protein CASSNLGRGEEQYF.

This clonotype appeared many times. The gene calls are TRBV6-1 and TRBJ1-5, with D unclear. This CDR3 has 13 amino acids. V was cut by 2 bases and J by 5 bases, with 7 bases left in between. Germline-derived CDR1 and CDR2 are MNHNS and SASEGT. The CDR3 here is CASSELLYQPQHF. The CDR3 nucleotides read TGTGCCAGCAGTGAACTTTTATATCAGCCCCAGCATTTT.

Notes on this clonotype: A single base separates this from a much larger clone, so it may be a read error. The V call is TRBV10-3, the J call TRBJ2-7; D remains unclear. The V gene's germline CDR1 is ENHRY and CDR2 SYGVKD. The CDR3 is 15 residues long. The CDR3 region is CAISPDPPGPYDQYF. In DNA, the CDR3 is TGTGCCATCAGCCCGGACCCTCCCGGGCCCTACGATCAGTACTTC.

The sample holds many counts of this clonotype. The J gene is TRBJ2-5, the V gene TRBV6-1, with TRBD1 identical over 10 bases. This CDR3 has 12 amino acids. Per the germline V gene, CDR1 is MNHNS and CDR2 is SASEGT. J was trimmed by 6 bases and V by 9 bases; bases with no gene match: 4. CDR3 sequence: CASGQGVKTQYF. CDR3 bases: TGTGCCAGTGGACAGGGGGTGAAGACCCAGTACTTC.

This clonotype was seen ten or more times. The chain joins TRBV7-2 to TRBJ2-2; D not resolved. Germline V gene sequence: CDR1 SGHTA, CDR2 FQGNSA. This CDR3 comprises 14 residues. V was pared by 7 bases and J by 1 base, with 10 bases between. CDR3 region: CASKVARNTGELFF. The CDR3 coding sequence is TGTGCCAGCAAAGTGGCCAGGAACACCGGGGAGCTGTTTTTT.

This clonotype has at least ten counts. V usage is TRBV15 and J usage is TRBJ1-2; maybe TRBD1 (5 bases). The CDR3 loop spans 15 amino acids. From germline, CDR1 is LNHNV and CDR2 YYDKDF (reference sequence). Trimming cost V 3 bases and J 5 bases, with 16 bases left between them. DNA of the CDR3: TGTGCCACCAGCAGGGGGGACGGGAATTCATATGGCTACACCTTC. Amino acids: CATSRGDGNSYGYTF.

Turning to this clonotype: This is likely an artifact of a read error, given a far larger clone one base away. The V and J genes are TRBV6-2 or TRBV6-3 and TRBJ1-1, with D hard to call. CDR3 size: 13 residues. Germline values: CDR1 MNHEY, CDR2 SVGEGT. The CDR3, as DNA: TGTGCCAGCAGTGAGCAGGCTTCCACTGAATCTTTCTTT. It specifies CASSEQASTESFF.

This clonotype was counted many times. The rearrangement uses TRBV28 and TRBJ1-2; TRBD1 agrees at 9 bases. The V segment lost 6 bases and the J segment 5 bases; nucleotides outside the gene matches: 13. CDR1 and CDR2 from the germline V gene are MDHEN and SYDVKM. The CDR3 loop spans 16 amino acids. For the CDR3, the DNA is TGTGCCAGCAGAAAGCTAGGAACAGGGGGCATGTATGGCTACACCTTC. It codes for CASRKLGTGGMYGYTF.

A remark on this clonotype: A read error is the likely source, as a far larger clone sits one nucleotide away. This rearrangement joins TRBV6-4 to TRBJ1-2; D call uncertain. With 7 bases removed from V and 5 bases from J, the gap between germline ends came to 14 bases. CDR3 length equals 13 residues. In germline, CDR1 is MRHNA, CDR2 SNTAGT. This CDR3 reads CASTSSGKYGYTF. CDR3 coding DNA: TGTGCCAGCACCTCGTCGGGGAAGTATGGCTACACCTTC.

Concerning this clonotype itself: The conserved closing phenylalanine or tryptophan is absent in this CDR3, likely reflecting a read error. This sequence joins TRBV6-1 and TRBJ2-5; 10 bases are a match to TRBD1. V lost 7 bases, J lost 2 bases, and 4 bases stayed unmatched. Germline assignment: CDR1 MNHNS and CDR2 SASEGT. The CDR3 contains 14 residues. Here the CDR3 reads CASIWGQGQETQYL. In DNA form, the CDR3 reads TGTGCCAGCATCTGGGGACAGGGGCAAGAGACCCAGTACCTC.

The chain uses TRBV6-2 or TRBV6-3 and TRBJ1-6, with D hard to call. The germline gives CDR1 MNHEY, CDR2 SVGEGT. This CDR3 is built from 14 residues. Between the trimmed V and J ends, which lost 9 bases and 5 bases, there was a span of 14 bases. CDR3 in amino acids: CASTGRGDNSPLHF. CDR3 bases: TGTGCCAGTACTGGACGGGGAGATAATTCACCCCTCCACTTT.

This clonotype was observed once. It is likely a read error: a sequence one base away is far more abundant. The conserved phenylalanine or tryptophan normally closing the CDR3 is absent here, so this likely arose from a read error. CDR3: CASSPPGIRSYEQYL. In DNA, the CDR3 is TGTGCCAGCAGCCCTCCGGGGATTCGGTCCTACGAGCAGTACTTA. The rearrangement joins TRBV6-1 to TRBJ2-7; maybe TRBD2 (5 bases). V was trimmed by 6 bases and J by 1 base, leaving 16 bases between them. The CDR3 is 15 amino acids. Germline CDR1 is MNHNS and CDR2 is SASEGT.

This clonotype was counted many times. The CDR3 spells CASSAGLAGVRAYNEQFF. The CDR3 bases are TGTGCCAGCAGCGCTGGACTAGCGGGAGTCAGGGCCTACAATGAGCAGTTCTTC. The gene calls are TRBV5-8 and TRBJ2-1; TRBD2 matches at 13 bases. With 4 bases clipped from V and 2 bases from J, the junction kept 9 bases outside the gene matches. Germline V gene lookup returns CDR1 SGHTS and CDR2 YDEGEE. The CDR3 runs 18 residues.

The chain is built from TRBV11-2 and TRBJ2-3; D is possibly TRBD1 (5 bases). Trimming shortened V by 4 bases and J by 4 bases, and 18 bases separated the two germline ends. Per the germline V gene, CDR1 is SGHAT and CDR2 is FQNNGV. The CDR3 extends over 16 amino acids. The CDR3 region is CASSWARSRGADTQYF. In DNA, the CDR3 is TGTGCCAGCAGCTGGGCCCGGTCAAGGGGCGCAGATACGCAGTATTTT.

Ten or more counts support this clonotype. The rearrangement links TRBV5-1 to TRBJ2-5; tentatively, D is TRBD1 (5 bases). Deletions cut 2 bases from V and 1 base from J, with 9 bases between. This CDR3 comprises 14 residues. Germline CDR1 is SGHRS and CDR2 is YFSETQ. As DNA, the CDR3 is TGCGCCAGCAGCTTCGGAAGGGGCCAAGAGACCCAGTACTTC. Residues: CASSFGRGQETQYF.

The chain joins TRBV19 to TRBJ1-2; no clear D. The CDR3 totals 13 residues. Trimming cost V 6 bases and J 8 bases, with 16 bases left between them. Germline V lookup: CDR1 LNHDA, CDR2 SQIVND (reference sequence). CDR3: CASRSSLSAGYTF. Written as DNA, the CDR3 is TGTGCCAGTAGATCCAGTCTTTCGGCCGGCTACACCTTC.